A single sample is the source of the 11 T cell receptor beta chains below, sequenced in a study of radiotherapy plus CTLA-4 blockade in lung cancer. Produced via immunoSEQ multiplex PCR; TCRdb's table is partial and in-frame only. Among more than 75,000 clones listed, less than 80% were seen once. Sample: peripheral blood, taken from a patient treated with radiotherapy plus ipilimumab. All receptors come from a human donor with non-small cell lung cancer that progressed on radiotherapy plus ipilimumab.

This sequence joins TRBV28 and TRBJ2-3, with D perhaps TRBD1 or TRBD2 (5 bases each). The germline V gene has CDR1 MDHEN and CDR2 SYDVKM. The CDR3 contains 16 residues. The V gene lost 3 bases and the J gene lost 3 bases, with 16 bases spanning the gap. In nucleotides, the CDR3 is TGTGCCAGCAGTTTTGACCAGAGGGCAGGGACAGATACGCAGTATTTT. This sequence encodes CASSFDQRAGTDTQYF.

The chain couples TRBV19 to TRBJ1-4, with TRBD1 identical over 7 bases. The CDR3 spans 15 residues. Looked up from germline, CDR1 is LNHDA and CDR2 is SQIVND (reference sequence). Unmatched junction bases numbered 10, after V lost 4 bases and J lost 8 bases. CDR3 sequence: CASSTRTGVGEKLFF. Written as DNA, the CDR3 is TGTGCCAGTAGTACCCGAACAGGGGTTGGCGAAAAACTGTTTTTT.

A single count supports this clone. The rearrangement joins TRBV6-5 to TRBJ2-1, with 9 bases identical to TRBD2. Per germline, CDR1 MNHEY and CDR2 SVGAGI. The CDR3 runs 15 residues. V was clipped by 8 bases and J by 0 bases; unmatched bases: 5. CDR3 in amino acids: CASAQLAGSYNEQFF. The CDR3 DNA reads as TGTGCCAGCGCACAACTAGCGGGCTCCTACAATGAGCAGTTCTTC.

The rearrangement joins TRBV5-1 to TRBJ2-1; D uncertain. V was pared by 7 bases and J by 0 bases, with 11 bases between. The CDR3 loop spans 14 amino acids. CDR1 and CDR2 (germline): SGHRS, YFSETQ. CDR3 residues: CASRPDTSYNEQFF. In DNA, the CDR3 is TGCGCCAGCCGCCCTGATACCTCCTACAATGAGCAGTTCTTC.

This rearrangement joins TRBV4-2 to TRBJ2-3, with D unclear. CDR1 and CDR2 (germline): LGHNA, YNFKEQ. This CDR3 spans 16 amino acids. Deletions cut 0 bases from V and 4 bases from J, with 14 bases between. The CDR3 region has the DNA TGTGCCAGCAGCCAAGATCTGACCGCCCTGGCAGATACGCAGTATTTT. As protein: CASSQDLTALADTQYF.

This chain links TRBV4-1 with TRBJ1-2; 9 positions agree with TRBD1. The CDR3 spans 15 residues. Germline trimming cut 3 bases from V and 2 bases from J; bases unmatched to any gene: 4. The germline V gene has CDR1 MGHRA and CDR2 YSYEKL. The CDR3 region has the DNA TGCGCCAGCAGCCAGGGGACAGGGCCGAACTATGGCTACACCTTC. Its protein product is CASSQGTGPNYGYTF.

The J gene is TRBJ2-1, the V gene TRBV5-5, with D unresolved. V was clipped by 4 bases and J by 1 base, with 15 bases between them. The CDR3 consists of 16 residues. Germline V gene sequence: CDR1 SGHKS, CDR2 YYEKEE (reference sequence). This CDR3 is CASSPGSVGSYNEQFF. CDR3 in DNA: TGTGCCAGCAGCCCGGGCTCGGTAGGGTCCTACAATGAGCAGTTCTTC.

This clone turned up a few times. This sequence joins TRBV6-1 and TRBJ1-3; no firm D call. The germline V gene encodes CDR1 MNHNS and CDR2 SASEGT. The germline V and J ends were trimmed by 10 bases and 4 bases, with 17 bases remaining between them. The CDR3 loop spans 14 amino acids. The CDR3 sequence is CATLRLGAGNTIYF. The CDR3 nucleotides read TGTGCCACCCTTAGACTGGGCGCGGGAAACACCATATATTTT.

The chain employs TRBV5-1 and TRBJ2-3, with 14 bases lining up with TRBD2. The V gene's germline CDR1 is SGHRS and CDR2 YFSETQ. This CDR3 has 16 amino acids. The V gene end was trimmed by 4 bases and the J gene end by 4 bases; junction bases not matched to a gene: 5. The CDR3 region is CASSPGLAGEPDTQYF. In DNA form, the CDR3 reads TGCGCCAGCAGCCCGGGACTAGCGGGAGAACCAGATACGCAGTATTTT.

This clone was recorded once. A junction boundary mismatches the germline segment, possibly from a read error. The chain has TRBV15 and TRBJ2-5; possible D gene TRBD1, 6 bases. CDR3 size: 13 residues. Germline CDR1 is LNHNV and CDR2 is YYDKDF (reference sequence). The DNA for the CDR3 is TGTGCCACCAGCAGGGACAGCCAAGGGACCCAGTACTTC. It codes for CATSRDSQGTQYF.

This rearrangement joins TRBV5-5 to TRBJ2-1; 11 bases align to TRBD1. V lost 0 bases to trimming and J lost 2 bases; unmatched junction nucleotides: 7. Germline-derived CDR1 and CDR2 are SGHKS and YYEKEE (reference sequence). This CDR3 has 18 amino acids. CDR3 in DNA: TGTGCCAGCAGCTTGGCACCGGGGACAGGGGGGACCTACAATGAGCAGTTCTTC. It is translated as CASSLAPGTGGTYNEQFF.